The rows below give T cell receptor beta chains drawn from one sample of a study of regulatory T cells in long-lasting Graves disease. TCRdb used MiXCR to reprocess the multiplex PCR reads, holding one entry per CDR3 protein. The data hold roughly 520,000 distinct CDR3 sequences, with approximately 12% observed a single time. These data also formed part of another study, on T cells in Graves' hyperthyroidism and ophthalmopathy.

Material: peripheral blood mononuclear cells (PBMCs), obtained at new diagnosis, from a patient treated with antithyroid drugs. These receptors all come from a young woman with Graves disease. The CDR3 runs from the conserved cysteine through the conserved F or W. D genes are given only for firm matches. Clone size is shown for a subset of rows, as once, few, many or a class of expanded clone.

cdr3_aa,cdr3_nt,d_call,j_call,clone_size,cdr3_length,v_call
CASSGSIRYNQPQHF,TGTGCCAGCAGTGGGAGTATCAGATACAATCAGCCCCAGCATTTT,.,TRBJ1-5,many,15,TRBV2
CASSARDPGLYGYTF,TGTGCCAGTAGTGCCCGGGACCCGGGACTCTATGGCTACACCTTC,.,TRBJ1-2,many,15,TRBV19
CASSSPTGGQTEAFF,TGTGCCAGCAGTTCCCCCACAGGGGGTCAAACTGAAGCTTTCTTT,TRBD1,TRBJ1-1,many,15,TRBV28
CASSPRLAGLRDTQYF,TGTGCCAGCAGCCCCCGACTAGCGGGACTGCGAGATACGCAGTATTTT,TRBD2,TRBJ2-3,many,16,TRBV3-1
CASSQQRKETQYF,TGTGCCAGCAGTCAGCAGAGGAAAGAGACCCAGTACTTC,.,TRBJ2-5,many,13,TRBV12-3/TRBV12-4
CASSLVMGTGDNEQFF,TGTGCCAGCAGTCTCGTTATGGGGACAGGGGATAATGAGCAGTTCTTC,TRBD1,TRBJ2-1,many,16,TRBV11-2
CSARAWEDLRTDTQYF,TGCAGTGCTAGAGCTTGGGAGGACCTGCGCACAGATACGCAGTATTTT,.,TRBJ2-3,few,16,TRBV20-1
CASSQYINSHTGELFF,TGTGCCAGCAGCCAGTATATTAACAGTCACACCGGGGAGCTGTTTTTT,.,TRBJ2-2,many,16,TRBV28
CASSIDVDTYTEAFF,TGTGCCAGTAGTATTGATGTCGACACCTACACTGAAGCTTTCTTT,.,TRBJ1-1,.,15,TRBV19
CAWSFSQGKFF,TGTGCCTGGAGTTTTAGCCAGGGGAAGTTCTTC,.,TRBJ2-1,many,11,TRBV30
CASSGPFRQRNQPQHF,TGTGCCAGTTCTGGGCCCTTCAGACAGCGGAATCAGCCCCAGCATTTT,.,TRBJ1-5,.,16,TRBV18
CSAQLAGPDNEQFF,TGCAGTGCACAGCTAGCGGGACCCGACAATGAGCAGTTCTTC,TRBD2,TRBJ2-1,many,14,TRBV20-1
CASSLGTWAKNIQYF,TGTGCCAGTAGTTTGGGGACCTGGGCCAAAAACATTCAGTACTTC,.,TRBJ2-4,few,15,TRBV19
CSVVISRQETQYF,TGCAGCGTTGTGATAAGCAGACAAGAGACCCAGTACTTC,.,TRBJ2-5,.,13,TRBV29-1
CASSLNRAGSNEQFF,TGTGCTAGCAGCTTAAACAGGGCGGGCAGCAATGAGCAGTTCTTC,.,TRBJ2-1,many,15,TRBV7-7
CASRGAGGRRDTQYF,TGTGCCAGCAGGGGGGCAGGGGGCCGAAGGGATACGCAGTATTTT,TRBD1,TRBJ2-3,.,15,TRBV28
CASRPTPPDTDTQYF,TGTGCCAGCAGGCCAACCCCGCCGGACACAGATACGCAGTATTTT,.,TRBJ2-3,few,15,TRBV7-9
CASSGRDRRAYEQYF,TGTGCCAGCAGCGGCCGGGACAGACGAGCCTACGAGCAGTACTTC,TRBD1,TRBJ2-7,many,15,TRBV5-6
CASTGYGRLAGLSSYNEQFF,TGTGCCAGCACGGGATACGGCAGACTAGCGGGCCTGAGCTCCTACAATGAGCAGTTCTTC,TRBD2,TRBJ2-1,many,20,TRBV12-3/TRBV12-4
CASIPRGVAEAFF,TGTGCCAGCATCCCCAGGGGGGTGGCTGAAGCTTTCTTT,TRBD1,TRBJ1-1,few,13,TRBV6-2/TRBV6-3
CASSVQGASLGYTF,TGTGCCAGCAGCGTACAGGGGGCCTCCTTAGGCTACACCTTC,TRBD1,TRBJ1-2,.,14,TRBV9
CASSGGLARGETQYF,TGTGCCAGTAGTGGAGGACTAGCGAGAGGAGAGACCCAGTACTTC,TRBD2,TRBJ2-5,few,15,TRBV19
CASSQGTGARELFF,TGTGCCAGCAGCCAGGGGACAGGGGCCCGGGAGCTGTTTTTT,TRBD1,TRBJ2-2,few,14,TRBV11-2
CASSQATGGKGEQFF,TGTGCCAGCAGCCAAGCGACAGGGGGCAAGGGTGAGCAGTTCTTC,TRBD1,TRBJ2-1,.,15,TRBV4-2
CASSYSKLTGELFF,TGTGCCAGCAGTTACTCGAAGCTCACCGGGGAGCTGTTTTTT,.,TRBJ2-2,few,14,TRBV6-2/TRBV6-3